A single sample is the source of the 31 T cell receptor beta chains below, sequenced in a study of blood T cell repertoires in COVID-19. Clones were read by immunoSEQ multiplex PCR, and TCRdb kept only the in-frame ones, dropping some. The sample lists about 95,000 clones; around 90% were seen once. The sample consisted of peripheral blood. These TCRs come from a man aged 60 to 75 with COVID-19, enrolled during active disease.

V gene TRBV2 combines with J gene TRBJ1-4; 9 bases map to TRBD1. This CDR3 region has 14 residues. Germline trimming cut 7 bases from V and 6 bases from J; bases unmatched to any gene: 6. Germline lookup yields CDR1 SNHLY and CDR2 FYNNEI. The CDR3 nucleotides are TGTGCCAGCATGATCCGGGACAGGGATGAAAAACTGTTTTTT. This translates into CASMIRDRDEKLFF.

This sequence joins TRBV19 and TRBJ2-3; D gene uncertain. V was shortened by 6 bases and J by 1 base, with 8 bases between the two germline ends. The CDR3 sequence is 13 residues long. Germline loops: CDR1 LNHDA, CDR2 SQIVND (reference sequence). The CDR3 nucleotides read TGTGCCAGTAGATTTCCGGGCACAGATACGCAGTATTTT. This sequence encodes CASRFPGTDTQYF.

The chain joins TRBV19 to TRBJ1-2, with TRBD1 identical over 9 bases. The CDR3 contains 14 residues. Germline CDR1 reads LNHDA; CDR2 reads SQIVND (reference sequence). V lost 6 bases and J lost 4; bases outside the gene matches: 6. The CDR3: CASRRTGGGYGYTF. In nucleotides, the CDR3 is TGTGCCAGTAGACGAACAGGGGGCGGCTATGGCTACACCTTC.

The CDR3 region is CASSLDLAGLDNEQFF. CDR3 DNA sequence: TGTGCCAGCAGCTTAGATTTGGCGGGTCTCGACAATGAGCAGTTCTTC. J is TRBJ2-1 and V is TRBV11-3; possible D gene TRBD2, 5 bases. In germline, CDR1 is SGHNT, CDR2 YENEEA. The V end was cut by 0 bases, the J end by 5 bases, with 14 bases between. The CDR3 runs to 16 residues.

The chain links TRBV9 to TRBJ2-1, with 7 positions matching TRBD1. J was trimmed by 5 bases and V by 4 bases; bases with no gene match: 15. Germline CDR1 and CDR2: SGDLS and YYNGEE. The CDR3 length is 17 residues. The CDR3 region is CASSSEPGTVHNNEQFF. CDR3 nucleotides: TGTGCCAGCAGCTCCGAACCGGGGACAGTACATAACAATGAGCAGTTCTTC. The variable domain in full, completed from reference TRBV9 and TRBJ2-1, reads DSGVTQTPKHLITATGQRVTLRCSPRSGDLSVYWYQQSLDQGLQFLIQYYNGEERAKGNILERFSAQQFPDLHSELNLSSLELGDSALYFCASSSEPGTVHNNEQFFGPGTRLTVL.

CDR3 in DNA: TGCAGCGTTGCGGGAGCAACTAATGAAAAACTGTTTTTT. The encoded protein is CSVAGATNEKLFF. The J gene is TRBJ1-4, the V gene TRBV29-1; unclear D gene. The V end was cut by 4 bases, the J end by 0 bases, with 6 bases between. In germline, CDR1 is SQVTM, CDR2 ANQGSEA. There are 13 residues in the CDR3.

The chain has TRBV5-6 and TRBJ2-3, with D tentatively TRBD2 (5 bases). CDR1 is SGHDT and CDR2 is YYEEEE in the germline V gene. The CDR3 covers 15 residues. V was trimmed by 2 bases and J by 2 bases, leaving 12 bases between them. The CDR3 loop is CASSFTRAPTDTQYF. CDR3 in DNA: TGTGCCAGCAGCTTCACTAGGGCCCCCACAGATACGCAGTATTTT.

The V gene is TRBV6-5, the J gene TRBJ1-3; a possible D gene is TRBD1 (6 bases). Germline CDR1 is MNHEY and CDR2 is SVGAGI. The CDR3 runs to 16 residues. The V and J ends lost 0 bases and 2 bases respectively, with 11 bases between them. For the CDR3, the DNA is TGTGCCAGCAGTTACTCGACGGACAGCGCTGGAAACACCATATATTTT. Translated: CASSYSTDSAGNTIYF.

The CDR3 coding sequence is TGTGCCAGCAGTATCCGGGGGAATGAGCAGTTCTTC. It translates to CASSIRGNEQFF. V and J are TRBV7-9 and TRBJ2-1, with a possible D match to TRBD2 (6 bases). Looked up from germline, CDR1 is SEHNR and CDR2 is FQNEAQ (reference sequence). With 6 bases removed from V and 7 bases from J, the gap between germline ends came to 10 bases. CDR3 length: 12 amino acids.

V and J are TRBV7-2 and TRBJ2-7; 8 bases align to TRBD2. The V segment lost 5 bases and the J segment 5 bases; nucleotides outside the gene matches: 8. Germline-derived CDR1 and CDR2 are SGHTA and FQGNSA. The CDR3 covers 14 residues. CDR3 in amino acids: CASSLSVAGNEQYF. The CDR3 nucleotides read TGTGCCAGCAGCCTGTCTGTAGCGGGAAACGAGCAGTACTTC.

The rearrangement uses TRBV30 and TRBJ1-6; D might be TRBD1 (6 bases). CDR3 length: 14 amino acids. Trimming removed 3 bases at V and 5 bases at J, with 11 bases between. Germline CDR1 reads GTSNPN; CDR2 reads SVGIG (reference sequence). This CDR3 reads CAWSLGGDNSPLHF. As DNA, the CDR3 is TGTGCCTGGAGCCTAGGGGGTGATAATTCACCCCTCCACTTT.

The chain's CDR3 is CASSQGPRVNTEAFF. The CDR3 DNA reads TGTGCCAGCAGCCAGGGGCCCCGAGTGAACACTGAAGCTTTCTTT. V gene TRBV6-5 combines with J gene TRBJ1-1, with D possibly TRBD1 on 6 matching bases. Germline loops: CDR1 MNHEY, CDR2 SVGAGI. This CDR3 spans 15 amino acids. Trimming removed 6 bases from V and 0 bases from J, with 14 bases in between.

The chain combines TRBV5-4 with TRBJ2-7, with TRBD1 as a possible D gene (6 bases). Per the germline V gene, CDR1 is SGHNT and CDR2 is YYREEE (reference sequence). The CDR3 is made up of 14 amino acids. Trimming stripped 3 bases from V and 1 base from J, with 11 bases between. The CDR3: CASSSAGVSYEQYF. The CDR3 DNA sequence: TGTGCCAGCAGCTCGGCAGGGGTGTCCTACGAGCAGTACTTC.

This chain joins TRBV7-9 and TRBJ1-4, with 7 bases matching TRBD1. Trimming cost V 4 bases and J 8 bases; bases outside gene matches: 4. Germline CDR1 and CDR2: SEHNR and FQNEAQ (reference sequence). The CDR3 runs 13 residues. CDR3 DNA: TGTGCCAGCAGCTCCCGACAGGGCGAAAAACTGTTTTTT. Its protein product is CASSSRQGEKLFF.

V is TRBV4-3 and J is TRBJ1-6; D is unclear. Looked up from germline, CDR1 is LGHNA and CDR2 is YSLEER. Trimming cost V 4 bases and J 10 bases, with 14 bases left between them. This CDR3 is 14 amino acids long. CDR3 sequence: CASSLARGSSPLHF. The DNA for the CDR3 is TGCGCCAGCAGCCTCGCCCGGGGAAGCTCACCCCTCCACTTT.

The rearrangement joins TRBV18 to TRBJ2-5, with TRBD2 identical over 14 bases. The CDR3 covers 16 residues. The germline V gene has CDR1 KGHSH and CDR2 LQKENI. Trimming cost V 6 bases and J 2 bases; bases outside gene matches: 5. CDR3 in DNA: TGTGCCAGCTCCTGGACTAGCGGGAGGTCACAAGAGACCCAGTACTTC. This gives the protein CASSWTSGRSQETQYF.

The chain couples TRBV6-5 to TRBJ1-1; D may be TRBD1 (5 bases). Trimming removed 3 bases at V and 4 bases at J, with 12 bases between. The CDR3 consists of 14 residues. Looked up from germline, CDR1 is MNHEY and CDR2 is SVGAGI. The CDR3 bases are TGTGCCAGCAGTTATGGGGCGGTGGGCACTGAAGCTTTCTTT. Its protein product is CASSYGAVGTEAFF.

DNA for the CDR3: TGTGCCTGGAGCGGTAGTTTCGCCGGTCATGAAAAACTGTTTTTT. Amino acids: CAWSGSFAGHEKLFF. The chain carries TRBV30 and TRBJ1-4; D ambiguous. The V end lost 3 bases, the J end lost 6 bases, and 17 bases lay between the germline ends. This CDR3 is built from 15 residues. Germline V CDR1 and CDR2: GTSNPN, SVGIG (reference sequence).

The chain uses TRBV19 and TRBJ1-5; 10 nucleotides align to TRBD1. The CDR3 consists of 15 residues. Per the germline V gene, CDR1 is LNHDA and CDR2 is SQIVND (reference sequence). V trimming: 5 bases; J trimming: 7 bases; junction bases outside the gene matches: 8. DNA of the CDR3: TGTGCCAGTAGTCCACGGGACAGGGGAGAGCAGCCCCAGCATTTT. Translated, it gives CASSPRDRGEQPQHF.

V gene TRBV4-1 combines with J gene TRBJ2-1; 8 bases match TRBD1. This CDR3 contains 18 residues. V lost 0 bases, J lost 8 bases, and 15 bases stayed unmatched. Per the germline V gene, CDR1 is MGHRA and CDR2 is YSYEKL. Here the CDR3 DNA reads TGCGCCAGCAGCCAAGATCCGTACGGGACAGGTATCGATTATGAGCAGTTCTTC. It is translated as CASSQDPYGTGIDYEQFF.

This clone was counted only a few times. The CDR3 region is CAWSDRGGNQPQHF. In DNA form, the CDR3 reads TGTGCCTGGAGTGACAGGGGAGGCAATCAGCCCCAGCATTTT. The chain is built from TRBV30 and TRBJ1-5; 7 positions agree with TRBD1. The CDR3 covers 14 residues. After removal of 1 base from V and 2 bases from J, the junction contained 2 bases not matched to a gene. Germline V CDR1 and CDR2: GTSNPN, SVGIG (reference sequence).

In this sample, this clone turned up a few times. V is TRBV15 and J is TRBJ2-7; D ambiguous. V lost 3 bases and J 3 bases, leaving 12 bases between the germline ends. Germline loops: CDR1 LNHNV, CDR2 YYDKDF (reference sequence). This CDR3 spans 14 amino acids. The CDR3 is CATSSPERRYEQYF. The CDR3 region has the DNA TGTGCCACCAGCAGCCCTGAGAGGCGCTACGAGCAGTACTTC. Full variable domain (outside the CDR3, taken from reference TRBV15 and TRBJ2-7): DAMVIQNPRYQVTQFGKPVTLSCSQTLNHNVMYWYQQKSSQAPKLLFHYYDKDFNNEADTPDNFQSRRPNTSFCFLDIRSPGLGDTAMYLCATSSPERRYEQYFGPGTRLTVT.

J is TRBJ2-1 and V is TRBV27, with 8 bases fitting TRBD1. Losses at the gene ends were 7 bases for V and 6 bases for J; bases not matched to a gene: 8. This CDR3 region has 14 residues. Germline CDR1 is MNHEY and CDR2 is SMNVEV (reference sequence). This CDR3 reads CASIRWTGSNEQFF. CDR3 nucleotides: TGTGCCAGCATCCGCTGGACAGGGAGCAATGAGCAGTTCTTC.

This clone was found a few times. This chain uses TRBV4-1 with TRBJ1-6; the D gene is possibly TRBD1 (5 bases). V lost 1 base and J lost 9, with 19 bases in between. CDR3 length: 17 residues. Germline V gene sequence: CDR1 MGHRA, CDR2 YSYEKL. The CDR3 reads CASSQAPAGGRGSPLHF. In nucleotides, the CDR3 is TGCGCCAGCAGCCAAGCCCCCGCCGGGGGTCGGGGTTCACCCCTCCACTTT.

This clone was counted once. The chain combines TRBV19 with TRBJ2-1; TRBD2 matches 8 bases. V lost 5 bases, J lost 6 bases, and 12 bases stayed unmatched. CDR3 length: 16 residues. CDR1 is LNHDA, CDR2 SQIVND, per germline (reference sequence). CDR3 DNA sequence: TGTGCCAGTAGTTATGAAGCGGGAGCAGAGCCCAATGAGCAGTTCTTC. It yields the protein CASSYEAGAEPNEQFF.

CDR3 coding DNA: TGCAGCGTCAACAGGGGAGGATGGGAGCAGTTCTTC. Residues: CSVNRGGWEQFF. This chain links TRBV29-1 with TRBJ2-1; possible D gene TRBD1, 7 bases. The germline gives CDR1 SQVTM, CDR2 ANQGSEA. V lost 6 bases and J 10 bases, leaving 16 bases between the germline ends. This CDR3 is 12 amino acids long.

The chain links TRBV2 to TRBJ2-7; D is unclear. This CDR3 contains 15 residues. Germline V gene lookup returns CDR1 SNHLY and CDR2 FYNNEI. V shed 6 bases and J shed 0 bases, with 15 bases lying between them. CDR3 DNA sequence: TGTGCCAGCAGAGTCGAGGTCCTAAGCTCCTACGAGCAGTACTTC. This codes for CASRVEVLSSYEQYF.

The chain recombines TRBV11-2 with TRBJ1-2; D is ambiguous. Germline V gene lookup returns CDR1 SGHAT and CDR2 FQNNGV. V lost 5 bases and J 3 bases, leaving 16 bases between the germline ends. The CDR3 is made up of 15 amino acids. The chain's CDR3 is CASSPRFSQDYGYTF. The CDR3 region has the DNA TGTGCCAGCAGCCCACGATTCTCCCAGGACTATGGCTACACCTTC.

The V call is TRBV14, the J call TRBJ1-1, with D perhaps matching TRBD1 (5 bases). This CDR3 spans 14 amino acids. Trimming stripped 6 bases from V and 5 bases from J, with 16 bases between. Germline CDR1 SGHDN, CDR2 FVKESK. CDR3 residues: CASRRDSWGTEAFF. The CDR3 DNA reads TGTGCCAGCAGAAGGGACTCCTGGGGAACTGAAGCTTTCTTT.

The chain links TRBV27 to TRBJ2-1, with 7 bases matching TRBD2. Per germline, CDR1 MNHEY and CDR2 SMNVEV (reference sequence). The CDR3 consists of 14 residues. The V and J ends lost 7 bases and 9 bases, in that order; junction bases with no gene match: 12. The CDR3 sequence is CASKGSSGGAEQFF. The CDR3 DNA is TGTGCCAGCAAGGGGTCTAGCGGTGGGGCTGAGCAGTTCTTC.

This clone turned up a few times. This sequence joins TRBV11-3 and TRBJ1-2; a weak D match, TRBD1 (6 bases). Germline V gene lookup returns CDR1 SGHNT and CDR2 YENEEA. V lost 3 bases to trimming and J lost 8 bases, with 10 bases between them. The CDR3 has 12 amino acids. The CDR3 DNA sequence: TGTGCCAGCAGCTTCTCAGGGGACGGCTACACCTTC. This codes for CASSFSGDGYTF.